This T cell receptor beta chain emerged from a study of control samples from healthy donors and cancer patients. Clones were read by immunoSEQ multiplex PCR, and TCRdb kept only the in-frame ones, dropping some. Of about 61,000 clones in the sample, 90% were seen once. CDR3 size: 14 residues. V shed 6 bases and J shed 0 bases, with 9 bases lying between them. CDR1 and CDR2 from the germline V gene are SNHLY and FYNNEI. Sequences were obtained from PBMCs. The J gene is TRBJ2-4, the V gene TRBV2, with D perhaps given as TRBD1 or TRBD2 (6 bases each). This clonotype was obtained from a man aged 60 to 75 with colorectal cancer. The CDR3, as DNA: TGTGCCAGCAGCAGGGGACTAGCCAAAAACATTCAGTACTTC. Amino acids: CASSRGLAKNIQYF.